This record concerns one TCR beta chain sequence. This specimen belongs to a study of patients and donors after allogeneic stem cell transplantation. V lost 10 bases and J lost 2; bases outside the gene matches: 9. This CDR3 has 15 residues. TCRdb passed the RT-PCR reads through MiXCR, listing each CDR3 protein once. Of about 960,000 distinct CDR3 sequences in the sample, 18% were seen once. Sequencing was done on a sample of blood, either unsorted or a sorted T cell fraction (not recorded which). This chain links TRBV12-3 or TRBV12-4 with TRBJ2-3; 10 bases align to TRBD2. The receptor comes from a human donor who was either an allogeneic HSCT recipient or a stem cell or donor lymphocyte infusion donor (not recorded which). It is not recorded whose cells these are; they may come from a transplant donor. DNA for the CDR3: TGTGCCATCCTAGAAGCGGGGGGGAACACAGATACGCAGTATTTT. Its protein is CAILEAGGNTDTQYF.